This T cell receptor (beta chain) derives from a study of OX40 agonist ivuxolimab in advanced cancers. Study context: An anti-OX40 (CD134) antibody with agonistic activity, ivuxolimab, was administered to patients. Partial responses occurred in Three dose-escalation patients, one with hepatocellular carcinoma and two with cutaneous melanoma. Study-wide results and caveats: The average count of expanded clones was higher among CD8+ T cells than among CD4+. Antigens targeted by the expanded peripheral T cells were not determined.

The repertoire was sequenced with immunoSEQ multiplex PCR; TCRdb's copy has only in-frame clones and lacks some. The sample lists roughly 59,000 clones; 75% to 90% were seen once. After removal of 6 bases from V and 7 bases from J, the junction contained 12 bases not matched to a gene. CDR1 is LNHDA, CDR2 SQIVND, per germline (reference sequence). The CDR3 totals 15 residues. Concerning this clone itself: The antigen is unknown.

This TCR was sampled from an adult with an advanced solid tumor such as melanoma, head and neck, liver or kidney cancer. Sample: CD4+ or CD8+ T cells sorted from blood, taken in a trial of the OX40 agonist ivuxolimab. The gene calls are TRBV19 and TRBJ2-1; 7 bases are a match to TRBD1. CDR3 protein: CASSQDRDIRNEQFF. CDR3 DNA sequence: TGTGCCAGTAGCCAAGACAGGGATATTAGGAATGAGCAGTTCTTC.